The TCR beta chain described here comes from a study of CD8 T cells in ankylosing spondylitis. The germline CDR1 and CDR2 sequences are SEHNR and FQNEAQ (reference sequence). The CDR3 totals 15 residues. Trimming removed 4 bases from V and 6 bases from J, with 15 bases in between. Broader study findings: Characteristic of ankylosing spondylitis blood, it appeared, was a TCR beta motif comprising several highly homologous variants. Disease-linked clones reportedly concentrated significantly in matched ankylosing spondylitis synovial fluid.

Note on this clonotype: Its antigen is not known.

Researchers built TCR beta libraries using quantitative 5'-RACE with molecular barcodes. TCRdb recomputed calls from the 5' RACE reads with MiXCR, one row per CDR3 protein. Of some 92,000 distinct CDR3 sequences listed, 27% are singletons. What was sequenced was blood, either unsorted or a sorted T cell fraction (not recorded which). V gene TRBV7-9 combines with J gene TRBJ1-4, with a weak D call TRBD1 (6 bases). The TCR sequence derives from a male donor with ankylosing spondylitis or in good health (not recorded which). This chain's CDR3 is CASSSYRARDEKLFF. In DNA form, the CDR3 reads TGTGCCAGCAGCTCTTACAGGGCGCGGGATGAAAAACTGTTTTTT.